This T cell receptor (beta chain) came from a study of T cells in Graves' hyperthyroidism and ophthalmopathy. Clinical symptoms, serum thyroxine and TRAb, thyroid ultrasound and orbital computed tomography together formed the diagnostic basis. The investigators amplified TCR beta CDR3 regions from RNA transcripts. Researchers ran a first-round RT-PCR on the TCR CDR3 using the HTBI primer set. TCRdb processed the multiplex PCR reads anew with MiXCR; each CDR3 protein has one entry. The sample records 500,000 to 650,000 distinct CDR3 sequences, around 43% being singletons. Overall study results and limits: The model forecast ophthalmopathy, anticipating it by a median around 6.5 months before onset. Ophthalmopathy was told apart from stable hyperthyroidism by a 13 V-J model. Clonotypes that were expanded in thyroid above 0.001 mostly appeared in blood too.

Trimming removed 5 bases from V and 5 bases from J, with 22 bases in between. CDR1 is SGHAT and CDR2 is FQNNGV in the germline V gene. CDR3 length: 16 amino acids. As regards this clonotype: Its antigen is unknown.

The source material was peripheral blood or thyroid tissue (not recorded which). The V gene is TRBV11-2, the J gene TRBJ2-7; tentative D call: TRBD2 (6 bases). The clonotype was recovered from an adult woman with Graves' disease, either hyperthyroidism or ophthalmopathy (not recorded which). The CDR3 spells CASSHGREVVFDEQYF. In nucleotides, the CDR3 is TGTGCCAGCAGCCACGGAAGGGAGGTTGTGTTCGACGAGCAGTACTTC. Filled out from reference TRBV11-2 and TRBJ2-7, the complete variable domain reads EAGVAQSPRYKIIEKRQSVAFWCNPISGHATLYWYQQILGQGPKLLIQFQNNGVVDDSQLPKDRFSAERLKGVDSTLKIQPAKLEDSAVYLCASSHGREVVFDEQYFGPGTRLTVT.